The clone carrying this T cell receptor beta chain was recorded a few times. Its target is unknown. These data come from a study of CD8 T cells in ankylosing spondylitis. General observations from the study: The disease-linked clones had a CD8+ phenotype and low blood frequencies. The authors reported significant enrichment of disease-linked clones in matched ankylosing spondylitis synovial fluid. Made up of about eight highly homologous variants, a TCR beta motif appeared characteristic of ankylosing spondylitis blood.

TCRdb called the 5' RACE reads again in MiXCR, with one record for every CDR3 protein. The table lists roughly 450,000 distinct CDR3 sequences, 25% to 30% of them singletons. The CDR3 loop spans 13 amino acids. V was shortened by 3 bases and J by 0 bases, with 6 bases between the two germline ends. Germline V gene data show CDR1 as SGHRS and CDR2 as YFSETQ. Specimen: blood, either unsorted or a sorted T cell fraction (not recorded which). This rearrangement joins TRBV5-1 to TRBJ1-1; D unresolved. The receptor comes from a male donor with ankylosing spondylitis. In DNA form, the CDR3 reads TGCGCCAGCAGCTCGGAACTGAACACTGAAGCTTTCTTT. It is translated as CASSSELNTEAFF.